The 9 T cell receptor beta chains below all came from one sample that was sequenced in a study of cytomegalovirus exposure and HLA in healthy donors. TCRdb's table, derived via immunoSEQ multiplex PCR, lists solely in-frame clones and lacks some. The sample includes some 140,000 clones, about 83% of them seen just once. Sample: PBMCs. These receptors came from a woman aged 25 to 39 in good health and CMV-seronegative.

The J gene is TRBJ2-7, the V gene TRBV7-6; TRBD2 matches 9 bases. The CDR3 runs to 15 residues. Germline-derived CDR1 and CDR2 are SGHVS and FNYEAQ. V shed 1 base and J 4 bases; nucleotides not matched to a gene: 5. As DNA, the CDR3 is TGTGCCAGCAGCTTAGGGCTAGCGGGGAATTACGAGCAGTACTTC. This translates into CASSLGLAGNYEQYF. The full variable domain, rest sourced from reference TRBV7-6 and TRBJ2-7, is GAGVSQSPRYKVTKRGQDVALRCDPISGHVSLYWYRQALGQGPEFLTYFNYEAQQDKSGLPNDRFSAERPEGSISTLTIQRTEQRDSAMYRCASSLGLAGNYEQYFGPGTRLTVT.

The CDR3 nucleotides are TGTGCCAGCAGCGGCCAGGGGAGGGTGTACAATGAGCAGTTCTTC. Translated: CASSGQGRVYNEQFF. The chain recombines TRBV9 with TRBJ2-1, with a possible D match to TRBD2 (7 bases). Germline loops: CDR1 SGDLS, CDR2 YYNGEE. The CDR3 runs 15 residues. Trimming removed 3 bases from V and 4 bases from J, with 14 bases in between.

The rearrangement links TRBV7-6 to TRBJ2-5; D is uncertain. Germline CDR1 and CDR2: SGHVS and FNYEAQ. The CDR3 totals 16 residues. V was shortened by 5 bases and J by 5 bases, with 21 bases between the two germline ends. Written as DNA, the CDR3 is TGTGCCAGCAGCGAAACCTTAAGACATGTCCTCGAGACCCAGTACTTC. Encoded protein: CASSETLRHVLETQYF.

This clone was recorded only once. The CDR3 reads CASRSIGYEQYF. The CDR3 region has the DNA TGTGCCAGCAGGTCCATCGGCTACGAGCAGTACTTC. V is TRBV28 and J is TRBJ2-7; the D is unclear. CDR1 and CDR2 from the germline V gene are MDHEN and SYDVKM. Trimming cost V 6 bases and J 3 bases, with 9 bases left between them. The CDR3 is 12 amino acids.

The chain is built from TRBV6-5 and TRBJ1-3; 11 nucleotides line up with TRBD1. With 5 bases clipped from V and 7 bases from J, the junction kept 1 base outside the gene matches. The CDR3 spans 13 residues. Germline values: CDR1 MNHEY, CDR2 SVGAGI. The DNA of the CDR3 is TGTGCCAGCAGTCGGACAGGGGGCAACACCATATATTTT. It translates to CASSRTGGNTIYF.

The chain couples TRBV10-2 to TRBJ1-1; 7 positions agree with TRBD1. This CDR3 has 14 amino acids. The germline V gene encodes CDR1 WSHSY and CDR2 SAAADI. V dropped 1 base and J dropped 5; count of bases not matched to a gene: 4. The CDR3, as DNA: TGCGCCAGCAGTGAGTGGGGACAGCCAACTGAAGCTTTCTTT. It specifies CASSEWGQPTEAFF.

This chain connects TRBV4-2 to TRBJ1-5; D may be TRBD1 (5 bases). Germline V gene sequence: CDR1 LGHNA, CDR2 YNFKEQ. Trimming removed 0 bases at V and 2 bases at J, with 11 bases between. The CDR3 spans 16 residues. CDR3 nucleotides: TGTGCCAGCAGCCAAGATCGGATAGGGGGCAATCAGCCCCAGCATTTT. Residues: CASSQDRIGGNQPQHF.

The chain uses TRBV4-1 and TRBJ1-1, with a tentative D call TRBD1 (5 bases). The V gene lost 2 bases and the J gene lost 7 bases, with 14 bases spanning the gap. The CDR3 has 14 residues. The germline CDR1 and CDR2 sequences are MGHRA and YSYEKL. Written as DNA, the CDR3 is TGCGCCAGCAGCCAAATAGGGGCAGGACGTGAAGCTTTCTTT. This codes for CASSQIGAGREAFF.

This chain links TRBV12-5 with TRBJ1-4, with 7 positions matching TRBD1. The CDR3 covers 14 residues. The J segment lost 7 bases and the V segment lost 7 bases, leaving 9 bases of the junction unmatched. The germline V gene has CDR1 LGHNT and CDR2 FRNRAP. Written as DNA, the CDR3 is TGTGCTAGTGCTTCGGACAGGCTAGGTGAAAAACTGTTTTTT. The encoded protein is CASASDRLGEKLFF.